Described below is a single TCR beta chain sequence and its context. This table comes from immunoSEQ multiplex PCR, and its TCRdb copy is limited to in-frame clones, with some not included. This sample has a few hundred thousand clones, with about nine tenths found just once. Unmatched junction bases numbered 5, after V lost 6 bases and J lost 10 bases. The CDR3 extends over 11 amino acids. CDR1 is LNHDA and CDR2 is SQIVND in the germline V gene (reference sequence). These data are taken from a study of blood T cell repertoires in COVID-19. The receptor was derived from a man in his forties who had recovered from COVID-19. Material: peripheral blood. J is TRBJ1-2 and V is TRBV19; 7 nucleotides align to TRBD1. For the CDR3, the DNA is TGTGCCAGTAGGACAGGGTTTATCTACACCTTC. Its translation: CASRTGFIYTF.